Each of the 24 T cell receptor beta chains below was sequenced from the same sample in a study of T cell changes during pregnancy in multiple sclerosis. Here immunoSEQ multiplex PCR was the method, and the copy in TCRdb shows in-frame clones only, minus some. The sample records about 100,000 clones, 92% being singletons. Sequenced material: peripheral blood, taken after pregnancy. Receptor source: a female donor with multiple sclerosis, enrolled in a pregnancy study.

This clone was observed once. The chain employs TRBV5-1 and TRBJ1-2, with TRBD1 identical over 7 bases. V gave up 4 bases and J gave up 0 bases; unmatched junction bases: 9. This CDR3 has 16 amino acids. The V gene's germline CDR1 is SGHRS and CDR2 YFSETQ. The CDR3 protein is CASSRDSDPSNYGYTF. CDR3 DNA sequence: TGCGCCAGCAGCCGGGACAGCGACCCTTCTAACTATGGCTACACCTTC. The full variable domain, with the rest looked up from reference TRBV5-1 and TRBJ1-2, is KAGVTQTPRYLIKTRGQQVTLSCSPISGHRSVSWYQQTPGQGLQFLFEYFSETQRNKGNFPGRFSGRQFSNSRSEMNVSTLELGDSALYLCASSRDSDPSNYGYTFGSGTRLTVV.

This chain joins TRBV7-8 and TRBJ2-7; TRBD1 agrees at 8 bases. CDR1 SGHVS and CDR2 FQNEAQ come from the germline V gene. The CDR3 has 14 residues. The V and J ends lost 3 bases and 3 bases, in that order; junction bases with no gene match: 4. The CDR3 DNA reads TGTGCCAGCAGCTTGTCGGACAGGGTCTACGAGCAGTACTTC. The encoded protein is CASSLSDRVYEQYF.

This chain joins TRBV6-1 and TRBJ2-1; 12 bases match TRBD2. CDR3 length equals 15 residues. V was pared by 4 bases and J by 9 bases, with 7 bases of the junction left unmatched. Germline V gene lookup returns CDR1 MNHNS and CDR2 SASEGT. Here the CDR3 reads CASSAIRLAGVEQFF. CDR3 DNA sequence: TGTGCCAGCAGTGCGATCCGACTAGCGGGAGTTGAGCAGTTCTTC.

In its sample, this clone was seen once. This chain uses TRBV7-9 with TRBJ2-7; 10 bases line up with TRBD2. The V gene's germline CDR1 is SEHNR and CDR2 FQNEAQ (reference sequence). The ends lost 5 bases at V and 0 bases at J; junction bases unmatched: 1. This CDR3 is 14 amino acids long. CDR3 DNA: TGTGCCAGCAGCCCTAGCGGGAGCTCCTACGAGCAGTACTTC. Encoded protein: CASSPSGSSYEQYF.

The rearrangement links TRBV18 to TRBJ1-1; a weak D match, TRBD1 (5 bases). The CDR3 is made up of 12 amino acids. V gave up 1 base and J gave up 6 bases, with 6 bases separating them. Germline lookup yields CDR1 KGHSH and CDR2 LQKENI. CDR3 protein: CASSPRGAEAFF. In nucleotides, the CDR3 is TGTGCCAGCTCACCACGGGGGGCTGAAGCTTTCTTT.

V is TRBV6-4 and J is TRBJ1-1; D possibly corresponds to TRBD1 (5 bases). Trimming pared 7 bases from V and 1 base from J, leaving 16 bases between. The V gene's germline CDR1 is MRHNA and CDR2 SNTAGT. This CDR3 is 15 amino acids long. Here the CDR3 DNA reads TGTGCCAGCACCCTCCCCGCGGGGGGGAACACTGAAGCTTTCTTT. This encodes CASTLPAGGNTEAFF.

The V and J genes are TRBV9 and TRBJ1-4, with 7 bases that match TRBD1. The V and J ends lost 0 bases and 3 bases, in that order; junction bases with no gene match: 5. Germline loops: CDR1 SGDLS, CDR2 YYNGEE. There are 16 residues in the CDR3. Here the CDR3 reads CASSVGQGRPNEKLFF. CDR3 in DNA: TGTGCCAGCAGCGTAGGACAGGGTCGGCCTAATGAAAAACTGTTTTTT.

The CDR3 region is CASSQDLAGGNNSPLHF. CDR3 nucleotides: TGCGCCAGCAGCCAAGATTTGGCGGGCGGAAATAATTCACCCCTCCACTTT. The chain employs TRBV4-3 and TRBJ1-6; D remains unclear. Germline CDR1 is LGHNA and CDR2 is YSLEER. V lost 0 bases to trimming and J lost 5 bases, with 14 bases between them. The CDR3 is made up of 17 amino acids.

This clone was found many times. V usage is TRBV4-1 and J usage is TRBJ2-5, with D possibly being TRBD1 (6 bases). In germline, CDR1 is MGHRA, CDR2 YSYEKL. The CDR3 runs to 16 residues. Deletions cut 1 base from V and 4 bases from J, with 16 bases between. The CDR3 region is CASSQAATGNGETQYF. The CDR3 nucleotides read TGCGCCAGCAGCCAAGCAGCAACAGGGAATGGAGAGACCCAGTACTTC.

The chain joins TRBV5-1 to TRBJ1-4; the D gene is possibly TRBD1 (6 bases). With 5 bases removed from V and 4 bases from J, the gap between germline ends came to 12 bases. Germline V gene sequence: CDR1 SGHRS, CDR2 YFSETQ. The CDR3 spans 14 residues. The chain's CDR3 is CASRRGTGNEKLFF. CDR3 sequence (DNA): TGCGCCAGCAGGAGGGGGACGGGTAATGAAAAACTGTTTTTT.

The CDR3: CASSESHYGYTF. CDR3 nucleotides: TGTGCCAGCAGCGAAAGCCACTATGGCTACACCTTC. The chain joins TRBV5-4 to TRBJ1-2, with D unclear. V was pared by 4 bases and J by 3 bases, with 7 bases between. The CDR3 covers 12 residues. Germline values: CDR1 SGHNT, CDR2 YYREEE (reference sequence).

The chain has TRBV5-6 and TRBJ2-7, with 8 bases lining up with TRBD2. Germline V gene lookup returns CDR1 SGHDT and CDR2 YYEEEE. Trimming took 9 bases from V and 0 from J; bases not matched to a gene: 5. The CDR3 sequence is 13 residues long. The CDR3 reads CAMSGGSSYEQYF. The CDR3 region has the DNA TGTGCCATGAGCGGGGGCTCCTCCTACGAGCAGTACTTC.

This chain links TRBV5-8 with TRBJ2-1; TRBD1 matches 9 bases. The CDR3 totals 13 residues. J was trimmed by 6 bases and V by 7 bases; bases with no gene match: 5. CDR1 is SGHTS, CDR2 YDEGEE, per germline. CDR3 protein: CASRDRVVNEQFF. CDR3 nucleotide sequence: TGTGCCAGCCGGGACAGGGTAGTCAATGAGCAGTTCTTC.

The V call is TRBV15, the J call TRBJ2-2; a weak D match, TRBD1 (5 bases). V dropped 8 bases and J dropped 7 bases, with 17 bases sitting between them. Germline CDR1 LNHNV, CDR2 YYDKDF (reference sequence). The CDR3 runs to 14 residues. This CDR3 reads CATRLSGLGGELFF. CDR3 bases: TGTGCCACCCGGTTGTCAGGGCTGGGCGGGGAGCTGTTTTTT.

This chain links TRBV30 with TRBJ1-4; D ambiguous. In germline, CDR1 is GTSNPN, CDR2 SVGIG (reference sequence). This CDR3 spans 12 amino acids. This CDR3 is CALSRGGEKLFF. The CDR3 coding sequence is TGTGCTTTAAGCCGGGGAGGGGAAAAACTGTTTTTT. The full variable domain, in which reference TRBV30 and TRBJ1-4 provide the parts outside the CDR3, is SQTIHQWPATLVQPVGSPLSLECTVEGTSNPNLYWYRQAAGRGLQLLFYSVGIGQISSEVPQNLSASRPQDRQFILSSKKLLLSDSGFYLCALSRGGEKLFFGSGTQLSVL.

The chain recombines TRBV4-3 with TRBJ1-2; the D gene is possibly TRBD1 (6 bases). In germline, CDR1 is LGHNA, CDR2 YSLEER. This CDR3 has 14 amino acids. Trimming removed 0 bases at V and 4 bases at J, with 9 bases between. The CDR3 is CASSQEHRVYGYTF. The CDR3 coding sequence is TGCGCCAGCAGCCAAGAGCACAGGGTCTATGGCTACACCTTC.

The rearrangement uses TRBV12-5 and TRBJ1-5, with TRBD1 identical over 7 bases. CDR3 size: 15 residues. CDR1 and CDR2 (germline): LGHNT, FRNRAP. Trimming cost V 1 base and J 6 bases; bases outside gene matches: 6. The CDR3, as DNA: TGTGCTAGTGGTTTGGAGACAGGGATGAGTCAGCCCCAGCATTTT. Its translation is CASGLETGMSQPQHF. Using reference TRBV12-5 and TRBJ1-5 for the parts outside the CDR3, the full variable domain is DARVTQTPRHKVTEMGQEVTMRCQPILGHNTVFWYRQTMMQGLELLAYFRNRAPLDDSGMPKDRFSAEMPDATLATLKIQPSEPRDSAVYFCASGLETGMSQPQHFGDGTRLSIL.

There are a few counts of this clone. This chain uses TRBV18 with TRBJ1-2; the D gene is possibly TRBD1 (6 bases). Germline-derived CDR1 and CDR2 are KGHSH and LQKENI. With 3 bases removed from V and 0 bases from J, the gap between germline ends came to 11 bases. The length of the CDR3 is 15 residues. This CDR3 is CASSPSDRPNYGYTF. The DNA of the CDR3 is TGTGCCAGCTCACCTTCGGACAGACCTAACTATGGCTACACCTTC.

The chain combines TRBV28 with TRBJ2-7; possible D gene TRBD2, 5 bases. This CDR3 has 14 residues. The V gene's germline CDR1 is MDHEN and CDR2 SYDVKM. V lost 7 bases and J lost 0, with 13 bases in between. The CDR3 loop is CASNPAESSYEQYF. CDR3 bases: TGTGCCAGCAATCCAGCGGAGAGCTCCTACGAGCAGTACTTC.

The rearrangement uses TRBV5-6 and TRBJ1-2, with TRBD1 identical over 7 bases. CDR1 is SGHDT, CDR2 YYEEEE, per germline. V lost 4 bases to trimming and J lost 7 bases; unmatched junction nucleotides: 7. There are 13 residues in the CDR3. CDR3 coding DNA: TGTGCCAGCAGCCTTCGACAGGGCCGTGGCTACACCTTC. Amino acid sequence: CASSLRQGRGYTF.

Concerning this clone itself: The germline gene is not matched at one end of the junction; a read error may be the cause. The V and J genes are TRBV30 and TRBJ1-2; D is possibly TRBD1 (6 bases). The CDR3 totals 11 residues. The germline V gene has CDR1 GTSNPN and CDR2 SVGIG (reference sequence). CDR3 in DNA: TGTGCCTGGAGCTCCACTGACAGGCCCCACTTC. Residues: CAWSSTDRPHF. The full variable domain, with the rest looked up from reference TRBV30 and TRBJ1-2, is SQTIHQWPATLVQPVGSPLSLECTVEGTSNPNLYWYRQAAGRGLQLLFYSVGIGQISSEVPQNLSASRPQDRQFILSSKKLLLSDSGFYLCAWSSTDRPHFGSGTRLTVV.

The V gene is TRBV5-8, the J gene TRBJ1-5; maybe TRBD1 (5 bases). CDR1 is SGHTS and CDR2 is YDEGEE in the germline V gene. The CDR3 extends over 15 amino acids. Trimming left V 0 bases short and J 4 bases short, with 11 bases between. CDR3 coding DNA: TGTGCCAGCAGCTTGGATCCAGGGATAAATCAGCCCCAGCATTTT. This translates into CASSLDPGINQPQHF.

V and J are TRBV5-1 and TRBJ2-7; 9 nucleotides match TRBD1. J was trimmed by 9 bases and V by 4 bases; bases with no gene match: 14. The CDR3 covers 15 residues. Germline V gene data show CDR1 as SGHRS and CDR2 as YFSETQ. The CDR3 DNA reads TGCGCCAGCAGCCTAACGGGACAGGGAGGTCCGAGGCAGTACTTC. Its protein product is CASSLTGQGGPRQYF.

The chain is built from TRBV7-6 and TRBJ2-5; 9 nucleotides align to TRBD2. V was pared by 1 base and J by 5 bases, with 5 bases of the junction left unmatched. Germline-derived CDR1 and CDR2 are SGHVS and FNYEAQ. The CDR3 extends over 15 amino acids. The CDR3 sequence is CASSLEGRGGETQYF. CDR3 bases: TGTGCCAGCAGCTTAGAGGGGCGGGGGGGCGAGACCCAGTACTTC.